Following are 2 T cell receptor beta chains from one sample sequenced in a study of beta chain features in type 1 diabetes. Study outcomes and limitations: Moderate yet significant TCRB CDR3 shortening was seen in Type 1 diabetes patients in all four CD4+ subsets.

Isolated RNA was reverse transcribed in full, so expressed TCRB transcripts were sequenced. Using immunoSEQ multiplex PCR, the repertoire was profiled, and TCRdb retains in-frame clones only, with some absent. This repertoire shows 330,000 or so clones, about 12% found once; its top ten account for over 0.008%. No antigens are known for them. Sequencing was done on a sample of naive CD4+ T cells from blood. The receptors come from a woman in her late teens or twenties with type 1 diabetes.

The J gene is TRBJ2-3, the V gene TRBV28, with D possibly being TRBD1 (6 bases). Looked up from germline, CDR1 is MDHEN and CDR2 is SYDVKM. Trimming stripped 8 bases from V and 4 bases from J, with 22 bases between. This CDR3 is 16 amino acids long. CDR3: CASYTEGWGQADTQYF. Here the CDR3 DNA reads TGTGCCAGCTACACCGAGGGTTGGGGGCAGGCAGATACGCAGTATTTT.

This chain links TRBV29-1 with TRBJ1-2; maybe TRBD1 (5 bases). This CDR3 comprises 13 residues. Trimming pared 5 bases from V and 4 bases from J, leaving 14 bases between. Germline values: CDR1 SQVTM, CDR2 ANQGSEA. The chain's CDR3 is CSVTGPRSYGYTF. The CDR3 bases are TGCAGCGTTACAGGCCCCCGGAGCTATGGCTACACCTTC.